These 18 T cell receptor beta chains originate from one sample sequenced in a study of cytomegalovirus exposure and HLA in healthy donors (dated by TCRdb to 2015 to 2018). Library preparation used the immunoSEQ multiplex PCR assay. For the multiplex PCR, a mixture combining 60 forward primers for TCR Vbeta segments and 13 reverse primers for TCR Jbeta segments was used. Held by TCRdb, this immuneACCESS table contains in-frame sequences only and omits some clones. Under half of the omission traces to an unresolved V gene where checked; the cause of the rest is unknown. For this sample there are 40,000 to 60,000 clones; approximately 77% appear just once. Around 8.4% of the sample belongs to the ten largest clones. The sample consisted of PBMCs. The receptors derive from a woman aged 50 to 60 in good health and CMV-seronegative.

This chain connects TRBV7-2 to TRBJ1-2; D not resolved. The CDR3 extends over 14 amino acids. Germline-derived CDR1 and CDR2 are SGHTA and FQGNSA. Trimming left V 1 base short and J 4 bases short, with 10 bases between. As DNA, the CDR3 is TGTGCCAGCAGCTTAGTAACAGAGAGCTATGGCTACACCTTC. This codes for CASSLVTESYGYTF.

V gene TRBV7-2 combines with J gene TRBJ1-1; D ambiguous. Germline V gene lookup returns CDR1 SGHTA and CDR2 FQGNSA. This CDR3 is built from 14 residues. Deletions cut 5 bases from V and 1 base from J, with 11 bases between. CDR3 sequence (DNA): TGTGCCAGCAGCCCCCTTACGGGGAACACTGAAGCTTTCTTT. This encodes CASSPLTGNTEAFF. The full variable domain, rest sourced from reference TRBV7-2 and TRBJ1-1, is GAGVSQSPSNKVTEKGKDVELRCDPISGHTALYWYRQSLGQGLEFLIYFQGNSAPDKSGLPSDRFSAERTGGSVSTLTIQRTQQEDSAVYLCASSPLTGNTEAFFGQGTRLTVV.

This rearrangement joins TRBV30 to TRBJ1-1; no reliable D call. The germline CDR1 and CDR2 sequences are GTSNPN and SVGIG (reference sequence). The ends were cut back, 1 base at V and 0 bases at J, with 6 bases in the middle. The CDR3 totals 13 residues. The CDR3 loop is CAWSGHMNTEAFF. In nucleotides, the CDR3 is TGTGCCTGGAGTGGTCACATGAACACTGAAGCTTTCTTT.

The rearrangement joins TRBV10-1 to TRBJ1-1; D is perhaps TRBD1 (6 bases). Trimming removed 10 bases from V and 3 bases from J, with 15 bases in between. CDR1 WNHNN and CDR2 SYGVQD come from the germline V gene (reference sequence). This CDR3 has 13 residues. The CDR3, as DNA: TGCGCCACCCCGACAGGTCTTCACACTGAAGCTTTCTTT. This codes for CATPTGLHTEAFF.

V is TRBV9 and J is TRBJ2-1, with TRBD1 matching over 8 bases. Germline loops: CDR1 SGDLS, CDR2 YYNGEE. The CDR3 is 16 amino acids. The trim removed 5 bases at V and 6 bases at J, leaving 13 bases unmatched. The CDR3 spells CASSPRGQRGLNEQFF. The CDR3 DNA follows: TGTGCCAGCAGTCCCAGGGGGCAAAGGGGACTCAATGAGCAGTTCTTC.

This clone came up a few times. V and J are TRBV2 and TRBJ2-5; TRBD2 aligns across 7 bases. Germline values: CDR1 SNHLY, CDR2 FYNNEI. With 8 bases clipped from V and 4 bases from J, the junction kept 10 bases outside the gene matches. The CDR3 loop spans 14 amino acids. Here the CDR3 DNA reads TGTGCCAGCGGGAACGGACGGGGGGTAGAGACCCAGTACTTC. It translates to CASGNGRGVETQYF.

This clone has only a few counts. DNA for the CDR3: TGTGCCAGCAGCTGGGGGACAGGGAGTAATTCACCCCTCCACTTT. It codes for CASSWGTGSNSPLHF. The chain combines TRBV5-8 with TRBJ1-6; 9 bases map to TRBD1. The V gene end was trimmed by 3 bases and the J gene end by 6 bases; junction bases not matched to a gene: 4. CDR1 and CDR2 (germline): SGHTS, YDEGEE. This CDR3 has 15 amino acids. The entire variable domain, with the rest obtained from reference TRBV5-8 and TRBJ1-6, is as follows: EAGVTQSPTHLIKTRGQQATLRCSPISGHTSVYWYQQALGLGLQFLLWYDEGEERNRGNFPPRFSGRQFPNYSSELNVNALELEDSALYLCASSWGTGSNSPLHFGNGTRLTVT.

The chain combines TRBV28 with TRBJ1-1, with 7 positions matching TRBD1. This CDR3 region has 12 residues. Germline trimming cut 6 bases from V and 10 bases from J; bases unmatched to any gene: 8. CDR1 and CDR2 (germline): MDHEN, SYDVKM. CDR3 in amino acids: CASRTGSNGAFF. The CDR3 bases are TGTGCCAGCAGGACAGGGTCCAACGGAGCTTTCTTT.

This clone has more than one count but fewer than ten. This rearrangement joins TRBV9 to TRBJ1-5; 10 nucleotides agree with TRBD1. V lost 4 bases to trimming and J lost 4 bases; unmatched junction nucleotides: 2. Per germline, CDR1 SGDLS and CDR2 YYNGEE. This CDR3 has 14 residues. The CDR3 nucleotides read TGTGCCAGCAGCAGACAGGGGGCAAATCAGCCCCAGCATTTT. Translated, it gives CASSRQGANQPQHF.

V usage is TRBV6-5 and J usage is TRBJ1-6, with 8 bases identical to TRBD1. The length of the CDR3 is 13 residues. CDR1 and CDR2 from the germline V gene are MNHEY and SVGAGI. V shed 0 bases and J 14 bases; nucleotides not matched to a gene: 3. CDR3 in DNA: TGTGCCAGCAGTTACTCGACAGGGGAAGCCCTCCACTTT. Translated, it gives CASSYSTGEALHF.

This clone was found a few times. V usage is TRBV7-2 and J usage is TRBJ2-7; 9 bases align to TRBD1. V shed 3 bases, J shed 4 bases, and the junction held 10 bases outside the gene matches. The CDR3 has 16 residues. The germline V gene encodes CDR1 SGHTA and CDR2 FQGNSA. The CDR3 reads CASSLAIGTGTYEQYF. CDR3 in DNA: TGTGCCAGCAGCTTGGCAATCGGGACAGGGACTTACGAGCAGTACTTC.

This clone was observed a handful of times. This chain links TRBV19 with TRBJ1-3; unclear D gene. Germline V gene lookup returns CDR1 LNHDA and CDR2 SQIVND (reference sequence). V was pared by 9 bases and J by 0 bases, with 6 bases between. The CDR3 spans 12 residues. The CDR3 sequence: CARGSSGNTIYF. The CDR3 DNA reads as TGTGCCAGGGGGAGCTCTGGAAACACCATATATTTT.

The sample holds a few counts of this clone. The V and J genes are TRBV5-1 and TRBJ2-3, with 8 bases identical to TRBD2. CDR3 size: 14 residues. V trimming: 7 bases; J trimming: 4 bases; junction bases outside the gene matches: 8. Germline values: CDR1 SGHRS, CDR2 YFSETQ. The CDR3 reads CASGAGAGSDTQYF. The CDR3 DNA reads TGCGCCAGCGGAGCGGGAGCGGGATCAGATACGCAGTATTTT.

This clone was counted only a few times. This rearrangement joins TRBV6-5 to TRBJ1-1, with D perhaps matching TRBD1 (6 bases). The V end lost 6 bases, the J end lost 2 bases, and 13 bases lay between the germline ends. The CDR3 runs 14 residues. Germline assignment: CDR1 MNHEY and CDR2 SVGAGI. CDR3 protein: CASRGGQPNTEAFF. CDR3 nucleotide sequence: TGTGCCAGCAGGGGCGGACAGCCAAACACTGAAGCTTTCTTT.

The chain carries TRBV29-1 and TRBJ2-1, with D maybe TRBD1 (6 bases). V lost 8 bases and J 9 bases, leaving 20 bases between the germline ends. Per germline, CDR1 SQVTM and CDR2 ANQGSEA. The length of the CDR3 is 13 residues. The CDR3 spells CSCYGTGRGEQFF. Written as DNA, the CDR3 is TGCAGCTGCTACGGTACAGGGCGTGGTGAGCAGTTCTTC.

The chain combines TRBV30 with TRBJ1-6; a possible D gene is TRBD1 (6 bases). The CDR3 extends over 12 amino acids. Germline V gene sequence: CDR1 GTSNPN, CDR2 SVGIG (reference sequence). V lost 4 bases, J lost 9 bases, and 10 bases lay in between. This CDR3 is CAWNREGSPLHF. DNA for the CDR3: TGTGCCTGGAACAGGGAGGGTTCACCCCTCCACTTT.

This clone was recorded once. V gene TRBV29-1 combines with J gene TRBJ1-2, with no clear D. Germline CDR1 is SQVTM and CDR2 is ANQGSEA. Trimming cost V 6 bases and J 8 bases, with 13 bases left between them. The CDR3 contains 11 residues. CDR3 DNA: TGCAGCGTCGAGCGGCCTGGGGGCTACACCTTC. This encodes CSVERPGGYTF.

The chain couples TRBV2 to TRBJ1-2, with 8 nucleotides matching TRBD1. Germline CDR1 reads SNHLY; CDR2 reads FYNNEI. Losses at the gene ends were 6 bases for V and 7 bases for J; bases not matched to a gene: 10. This CDR3 is built from 14 residues. CDR3 sequence reads: CASRERGQDTGYTF. DNA of the CDR3: TGTGCCAGCAGAGAGAGGGGACAGGACACTGGCTACACCTTC.